This T cell receptor (beta chain) derives from a study of blood T cell repertoires in COVID-19. The overall study: Sources were T cells, B-cell-depleted T cells, or PBMCs; the material itself was cDNA or gDNA.

Generated by immunoSEQ multiplex PCR, the TCRdb table keeps only in-frame clones and is missing some. There are about 280,000 clones in the sample; under 95% occur only once, and 2.8% lies in the top ten. Participant ages covered about 18 to 95 years across about 25 US areas. Participant reports of clinical history set cohort assignment. Each exposed participant met a COVID-19 case in the 2 weeks preceding study entry. The V and J ends lost 4 bases and 5 bases respectively, with 12 bases between them. The CDR3 is 13 residues long. Germline CDR1 reads SGHRS; CDR2 reads YFSETQ. This clone has only a few counts.

Specimen: PBMCs or T cells enriched from blood (not recorded which). The receptor was isolated from a man aged 40-50 years who had been exposed to COVID-19. The chain joins TRBV5-1 to TRBJ2-5; D might be TRBD2 (6 bases). CDR3 amino acids: CASSPTSFETQYF. The CDR3 nucleotides read TGCGCCAGCAGCCCGACTAGTTTCGAGACCCAGTACTTC.